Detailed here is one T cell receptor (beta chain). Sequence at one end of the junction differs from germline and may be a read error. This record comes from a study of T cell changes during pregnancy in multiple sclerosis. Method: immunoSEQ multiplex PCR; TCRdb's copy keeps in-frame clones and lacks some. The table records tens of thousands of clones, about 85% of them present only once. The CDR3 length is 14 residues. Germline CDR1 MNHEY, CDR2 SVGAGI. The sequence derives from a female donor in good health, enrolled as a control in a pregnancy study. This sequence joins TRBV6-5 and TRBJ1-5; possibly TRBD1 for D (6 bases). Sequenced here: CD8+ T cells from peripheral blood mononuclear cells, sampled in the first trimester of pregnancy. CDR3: CASGQGSYNRPQHF. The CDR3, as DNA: TGTGCCAGCGGGCAGGGGTCATATAATCGGCCCCAGCATTTT.